This T cell receptor beta chain was retrieved from a study of CD8+CD57+ T cells in acquired aplastic anemia. Overall study: Roughly 3 ug was the average amount of DNA from sorted CD4+ and CD8+ cells. As sequenced from healthy donors, CD4+ cells averaged roughly 10 million reads.

Genomic DNA constituted the template upon which TCR beta VDJ and CDR3 profiling was performed. TCRdb analysed the reads with MiXCR anew, one entry per CDR3 protein. The profile shows roughly 40,000 distinct CDR3 sequences, 55% to 80% of them singletons. To note about this clonotype: As yet, its antigen is unknown.

The study's findings and limits: Patients and controls shared twenty-nine CD8+ CDR3 sequences. Researchers reported that CD8+ Simpson's diversity was not significantly different in patients versus controls.

The CDR3 contains 11 residues. Trimming took 8 bases from V and 7 from J, leaving 11 bases between them. Germline assignment: CDR1 SNHLY and CDR2 FYNNEI. The sample was sorted CD4+, CD8+, or CD8+CD57+ T cells (not recorded which) from PBMCs. This chain joins TRBV2 and TRBJ1-2, with D perhaps matching TRBD1 (5 bases). The clonotype was recovered from a human donor in good health, serving as a control. The CDR3 protein is CASATDCGYTF. CDR3 DNA sequence: TGTGCCAGCGCGACAGACTGTGGCTACACCTTC.